The TCR beta chain described here comes from a study of CD8 T cells in ankylosing spondylitis. The CDR3 has 12 residues. The germline gives CDR1 SGHRS, CDR2 YFSETQ. Deletions cut 8 bases from V and 2 bases from J, with 10 bases between. This clonotype turned up a few times. Its cognate antigen is unknown. Quantitative 5'-RACE with molecular barcodes produced the TCR beta libraries. Each CDR3 protein gets one entry after TCRdb re-called the 5' RACE reads with MiXCR. Of approximately 90,000 distinct CDR3 sequences in the sample, about 8.3% are singletons; the top ten hold 9.5% to 10%. Study-level results: Characteristic, it appeared, of ankylosing spondylitis blood was a TCR beta motif of eight or nine highly homologous variants. The authors found the disease-linked clones to be CD8+ and relatively rare in peripheral blood.

The sample taken for sequencing was blood, either unsorted or a sorted T cell fraction (not recorded which). This rearrangement joins TRBV5-1 to TRBJ1-2, with D possibly matching TRBD1 (6 bases). The TCR originated in a male donor with ankylosing spondylitis or in good health (not recorded which). The CDR3 nucleotides read TGCGCCAGGTACGGACAGAACTATGGCTACACCTTC. Translating it yields CARYGQNYGYTF.